This entry describes one TCR beta chain. As yet, its antigen is unknown. This specimen belongs to a study of beta chain features in type 1 diabetes. Study results and caveats: The naive, central memory and Treg TCRB repertoires showed an apparent similarity that was greater among patients than among healthy donors. Shorter templates might be favored by PCR, and equally so in patients and in controls. HLA effects on TCRB rearrangement stayed unresolved here.

Staining for CD45RO/CCR7/CD25/CD127/CD95/CD27 allowed sorting of CD4+ naive, central memory, regulatory and stem cell-like memory cells. Germline V gives CDR1 LNHNV, CDR2 YYDKDF (reference sequence). The trim removed 9 bases at V and 1 base at J, leaving 7 bases unmatched. This CDR3 comprises 15 residues. Of the isolated RNA, all was reverse transcribed, and so the sequenced material was expressed TCRB transcripts. Only in-frame clones appear in the TCRdb table, and some are missing; sequencing was by immunoSEQ multiplex PCR. The repertoire holds 70,000 to 95,000 clones, with 25% to 35% as singletons.

The material sequenced was stem cell memory CD4+ T cells from blood. The source of this sequence is a woman aged 18-29 years in good health. The rearrangement joins TRBV15 to TRBJ2-7; 12 nucleotides align to TRBD1. CDR3 nucleotides: TGTGCCACTAAGGGGGACAGGGGGCCTTCCTACGAGCAGTACTTC. This translates into CATKGDRGPSYEQYF.